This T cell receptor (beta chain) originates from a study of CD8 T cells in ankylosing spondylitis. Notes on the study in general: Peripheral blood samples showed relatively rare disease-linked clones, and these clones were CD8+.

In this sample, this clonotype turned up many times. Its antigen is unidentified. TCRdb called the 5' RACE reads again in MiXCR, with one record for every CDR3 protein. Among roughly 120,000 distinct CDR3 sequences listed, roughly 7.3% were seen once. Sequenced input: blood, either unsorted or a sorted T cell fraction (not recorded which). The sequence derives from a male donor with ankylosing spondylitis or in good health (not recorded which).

CDR3 bases: TGCGCCAGCAAACCCCTGACAGGAAGCTCCTATAATTCACCCCTCCACTTT. Protein sequence: CASKPLTGSSYNSPLHF. The chain has TRBV5-1 and TRBJ1-6, with D tentatively TRBD1 (6 bases). In germline, CDR1 is SGHRS, CDR2 YFSETQ. Trimming took off 6 bases at V and 0 bases at J, with 16 bases between the two ends. This CDR3 is built from 17 residues.